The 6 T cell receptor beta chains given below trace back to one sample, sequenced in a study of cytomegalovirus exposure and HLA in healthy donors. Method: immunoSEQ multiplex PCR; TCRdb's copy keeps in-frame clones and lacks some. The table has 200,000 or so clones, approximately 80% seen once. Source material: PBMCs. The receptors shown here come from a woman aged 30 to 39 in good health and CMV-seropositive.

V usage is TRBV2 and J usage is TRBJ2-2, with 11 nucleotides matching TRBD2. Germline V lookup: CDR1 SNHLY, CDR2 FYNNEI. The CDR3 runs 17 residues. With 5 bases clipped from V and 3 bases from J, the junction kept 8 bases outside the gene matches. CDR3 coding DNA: TGTGCCAGCAGTCCGGGACTAGCGGCCTCGCACACCGGGGAGCTGTTTTTT. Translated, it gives CASSPGLAASHTGELFF.

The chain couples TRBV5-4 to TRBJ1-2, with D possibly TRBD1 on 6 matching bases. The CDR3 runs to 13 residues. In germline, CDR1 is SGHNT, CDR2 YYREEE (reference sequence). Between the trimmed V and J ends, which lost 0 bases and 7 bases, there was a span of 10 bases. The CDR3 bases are TGTGCCAGCAGCTTGGCAGGGGAGATTGGCTACACCTTC. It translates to CASSLAGEIGYTF.

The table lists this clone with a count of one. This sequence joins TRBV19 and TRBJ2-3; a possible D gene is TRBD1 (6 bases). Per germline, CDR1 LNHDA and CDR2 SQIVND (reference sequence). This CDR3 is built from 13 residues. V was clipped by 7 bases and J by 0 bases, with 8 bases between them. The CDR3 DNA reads TGTGCCAGTAAGGGGGATAGCACAGATACGCAGTATTTT. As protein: CASKGDSTDTQYF.

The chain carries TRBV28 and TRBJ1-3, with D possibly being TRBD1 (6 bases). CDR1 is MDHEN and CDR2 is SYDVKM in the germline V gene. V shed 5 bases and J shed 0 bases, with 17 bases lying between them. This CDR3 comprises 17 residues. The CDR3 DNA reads TGTGCCAGCAGTCCCCCCCTGGGGGCCATCTCTGGAAACACCATATATTTT. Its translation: CASSPPLGAISGNTIYF. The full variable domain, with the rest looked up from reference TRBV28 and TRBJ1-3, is DVKVTQSSRYLVKRTGEKVFLECVQDMDHENMFWYRQDPGLGLRLIYFSYDVKMKEKGDIPEGYSVSREKKERFSLILESASTNQTSMYLCASSPPLGAISGNTIYFGEGSWLTVV.

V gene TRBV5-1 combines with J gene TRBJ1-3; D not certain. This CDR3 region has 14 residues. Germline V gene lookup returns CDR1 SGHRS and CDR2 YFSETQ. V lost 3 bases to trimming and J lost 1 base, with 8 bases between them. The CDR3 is CASSSPGSGNTIYF. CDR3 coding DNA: TGCGCCAGCAGCTCCCCCGGGTCTGGAAACACCATATATTTT.

Here the CDR3 DNA reads TGTGCCAGCAGTGCAACAAGACAGGGGCCATGGGAGACCCAGTACTTC. This encodes CASSATRQGPWETQYF. The rearrangement links TRBV6-1 to TRBJ2-5; 8 positions match TRBD1. After removal of 4 bases from V and 5 bases from J, the junction contained 12 bases not matched to a gene. Germline lookup yields CDR1 MNHNS and CDR2 SASEGT. The CDR3 covers 16 residues.